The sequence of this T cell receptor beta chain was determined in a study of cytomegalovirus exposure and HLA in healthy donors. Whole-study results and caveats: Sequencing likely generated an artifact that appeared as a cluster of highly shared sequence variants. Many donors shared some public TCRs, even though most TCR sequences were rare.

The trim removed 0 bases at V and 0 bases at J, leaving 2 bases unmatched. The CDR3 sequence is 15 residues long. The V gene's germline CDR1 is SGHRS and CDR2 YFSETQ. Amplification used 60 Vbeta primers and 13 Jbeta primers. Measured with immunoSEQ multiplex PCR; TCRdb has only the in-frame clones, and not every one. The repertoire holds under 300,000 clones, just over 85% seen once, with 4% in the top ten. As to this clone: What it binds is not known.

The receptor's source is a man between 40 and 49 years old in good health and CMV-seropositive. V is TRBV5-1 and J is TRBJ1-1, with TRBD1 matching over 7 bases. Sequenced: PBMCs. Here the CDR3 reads CASSLVQGLNTEAFF. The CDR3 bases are TGCGCCAGCAGCTTGGTACAGGGGCTGAACACTGAAGCTTTCTTT.